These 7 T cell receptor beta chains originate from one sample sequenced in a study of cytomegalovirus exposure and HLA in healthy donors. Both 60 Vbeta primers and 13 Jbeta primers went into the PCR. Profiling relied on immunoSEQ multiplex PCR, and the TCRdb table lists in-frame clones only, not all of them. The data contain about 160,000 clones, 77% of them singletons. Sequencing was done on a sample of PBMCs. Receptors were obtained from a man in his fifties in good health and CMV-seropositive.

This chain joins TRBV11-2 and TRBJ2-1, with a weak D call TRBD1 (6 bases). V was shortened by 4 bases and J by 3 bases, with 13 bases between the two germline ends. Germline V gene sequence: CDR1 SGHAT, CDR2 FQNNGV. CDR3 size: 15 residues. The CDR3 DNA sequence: TGTGCCAGCAGCTACCGGGACAACCTCTACAATGAGCAGTTCTTC. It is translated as CASSYRDNLYNEQFF.

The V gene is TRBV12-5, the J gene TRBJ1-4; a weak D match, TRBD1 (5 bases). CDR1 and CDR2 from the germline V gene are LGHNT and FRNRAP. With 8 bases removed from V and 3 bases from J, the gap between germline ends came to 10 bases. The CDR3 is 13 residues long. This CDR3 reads CASQGLANEKLFF. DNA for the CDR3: TGTGCTAGTCAGGGTTTAGCTAATGAAAAACTGTTTTTT.

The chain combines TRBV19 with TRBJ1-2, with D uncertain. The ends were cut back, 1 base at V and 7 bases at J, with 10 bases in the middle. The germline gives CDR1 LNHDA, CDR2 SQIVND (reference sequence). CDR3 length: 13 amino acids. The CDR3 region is CASSIGSVSGYTF. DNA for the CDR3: TGTGCCAGTAGTATAGGATCCGTGAGTGGCTACACCTTC.

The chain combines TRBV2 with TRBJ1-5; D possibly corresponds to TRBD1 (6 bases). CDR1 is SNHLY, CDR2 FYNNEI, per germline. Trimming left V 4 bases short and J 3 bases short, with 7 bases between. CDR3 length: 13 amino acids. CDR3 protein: CASSGQVNQPQHF. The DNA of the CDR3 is TGTGCCAGCAGTGGACAGGTCAATCAGCCCCAGCATTTT.

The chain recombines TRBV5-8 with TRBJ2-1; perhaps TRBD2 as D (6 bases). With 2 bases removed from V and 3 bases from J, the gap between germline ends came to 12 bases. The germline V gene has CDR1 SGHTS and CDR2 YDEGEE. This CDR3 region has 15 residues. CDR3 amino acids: CASSFRGNHYNEQFF. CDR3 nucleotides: TGTGCCAGCAGCTTCCGGGGGAACCACTACAATGAGCAGTTCTTC.

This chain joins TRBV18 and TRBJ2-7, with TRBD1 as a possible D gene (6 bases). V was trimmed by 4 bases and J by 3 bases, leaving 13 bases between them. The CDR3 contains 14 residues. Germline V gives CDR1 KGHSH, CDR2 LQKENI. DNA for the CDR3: TGTGCCAGCTCACTTCCGGGACAATACTACGAGCAGTACTTC. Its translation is CASSLPGQYYEQYF.

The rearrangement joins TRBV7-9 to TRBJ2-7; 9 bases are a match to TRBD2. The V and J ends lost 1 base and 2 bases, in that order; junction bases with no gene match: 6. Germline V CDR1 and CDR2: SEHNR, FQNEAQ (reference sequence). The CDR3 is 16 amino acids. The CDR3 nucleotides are TGTGCCAGCAGCTTAGGAAGCGGGGGGCTTACCTACGAGCAGTACTTC. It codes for CASSLGSGGLTYEQYF.